The rows below give T cell receptor beta chains drawn from one sample of a study of blood T cell repertoires in COVID-19. Generated by immunoSEQ multiplex PCR, the TCRdb table keeps only in-frame clones and is missing some. This table holds about 440,000 clones, 90% found once. The sequenced material came from PBMCs or T cells enriched from blood (not recorded which). These receptors all stem from a young man who had recovered from COVID-19. Each CDR3 is given with its conserved first and last residue. Fields, in order: D gene, clone size, J gene, V gene, CDR3 DNA, CDR3 protein. The D gene is left open where the match is weak. Clone size appears in some rows only: once, few, many, or a class for an expanded clone.

>TRBD2|-|TRBJ2-1|TRBV5-6
TGTGCCAGCAGCTACATTTCAGAGCGGGGGGCTTCCTACAATGAGCAGTTCTTC
CASSYISERGASYNEQFF
>TRBD1|few|TRBJ1-3|TRBV6-5
TGTGCCAGCAGACCAGGACAGGGAGCAGGAAACACCATATATTTT
CASRPGQGAGNTIYF
>-|-|TRBJ2-7|TRBV24-1
TGTGCCACCAGTGAGGCAGGGGTTGGACACGAGCAGTACTTC
CATSEAGVGHEQYF
>-|-|TRBJ1-1|TRBV12-3/TRBV12-4
TGTGCCAGCAGTCCCCTAGGGGCTGAAGCTTTCTTT
CASSPLGAEAFF
>TRBD1|-|TRBJ1-2|TRBV7-9
TGTGCCAGCAGCAGGATGACAGGGGCCTATGGCTACACCTTC
CASSRMTGAYGYTF
>-|-|TRBJ1-1|TRBV2
TGTGCCAGCAGTGGACGACAGATGGGTGAAGCTTTCTTT
CASSGRQMGEAFF
>TRBD1|-|TRBJ1-4|TRBV5-1
TGCGCCAGCAGCACGGGACAGGGTGCAACTAATGAAAAACTGTTTTTT
CASSTGQGATNEKLFF
>TRBD2|once|TRBJ2-7|TRBV27
TGTGCCAGCGGTCCATGGCGGACTAGCGATTTCCACGAGCAGTACTTC
CASGPWRTSDFHEQYF
>TRBD1|-|TRBJ1-5|TRBV30
TGTGCCTCTCAGACAGGGAGAGGAAATCAGCCCCAGCATTTT
CASQTGRGNQPQHF
>TRBD1|-|TRBJ1-2|TRBV12-5
TGTGCTAGTGGTTTGGTACGGGGCAGGGGGGACTATGGCTACACCTTC
CASGLVRGRGDYGYTF
>TRBD1|-|TRBJ1-1|TRBV12-3/TRBV12-4
TGTGCCAGCAGTTCCGGACAGGGGGGAGCTTTCTTT
CASSSGQGGAFF
>-|-|TRBJ2-1|TRBV14
TGTGCCAGCTCTACGTTTCCGGGGTACAATGAGCAGTTCTTC
CASSTFPGYNEQFF
>-|-|TRBJ1-5|TRBV7-3
TGTGCCAGCAGCACCTACAGGGATAGCAATCAGCCCCAGCATTTT
CASSTYRDSNQPQHF
>TRBD1|once|TRBJ1-1|TRBV7-6
TGTGCCAGCAGCGCAAGGACAGGGGGAAACACTGAAGCTTTCTTT
CASSARTGGNTEAFF
>-|-|TRBJ2-2|TRBV19
TGTGCCAGTAGTATCGGCCTAGCTGGAACCGGGGAGCTGTTTTTT
CASSIGLAGTGELFF
>TRBD1|-|TRBJ1-6|TRBV19
TGTGCCAGTAGTATCGGGACAGGGCTTAATTCACCCCTCCACTTT
CASSIGTGLNSPLHF
>TRBD1|-|TRBJ1-2|TRBV19
TGTGCCAGTAGTATGTCGACCGTGACAGGGTTATATGGCTACACCTTC
CASSMSTVTGLYGYTF
>TRBD2|-|TRBJ2-7|TRBV5-6
TGTGCCAGCAGCTTGGCCGCCAGCGGGAGATACTACGAGCAGTACTTC
CASSLAASGRYYEQYF
>-|-|TRBJ1-1|TRBV11-2
TGTGCCAGCAGCTTAGTTGGGGGCAGGTACACTGAAGCTTTCTTT
CASSLVGGRYTEAFF
>TRBD1|-|TRBJ1-4|TRBV7-8
TGTGCCAGCAGGGCCGGGACAGGGGGTTTGGAAAAACTGTTTTTT
CASRAGTGGLEKLFF
>-|-|TRBJ1-5|TRBV19
TGTGCCAGTAGTTCGGAGAGCAATCAGCCCCAGCATTTT
CASSSESNQPQHF
>-|-|TRBJ2-4|TRBV11-3
TGTGCCAGCAGCTTAGGCTGGGGGGACCAAGCCAAAAACATTCAGTACTTC
CASSLGWGDQAKNIQYF
>-|-|TRBJ2-1|TRBV5-6
TGTGCCAGCAGCCAACCGGTCAATGAGCAGTTCTTC
CASSQPVNEQFF
>-|-|TRBJ1-1|TRBV24-1
TGTGCCATTAAAGGGGGGGAGTCCAACGCTGAAGCTTTCTTT
CAIKGGESNAEAFF
>-|once|TRBJ1-2|TRBV19
TGTGCCAGTAGTATTCCCCAGGCCGCGGGTGGCTACACCTTC
CASSIPQAAGGYTF